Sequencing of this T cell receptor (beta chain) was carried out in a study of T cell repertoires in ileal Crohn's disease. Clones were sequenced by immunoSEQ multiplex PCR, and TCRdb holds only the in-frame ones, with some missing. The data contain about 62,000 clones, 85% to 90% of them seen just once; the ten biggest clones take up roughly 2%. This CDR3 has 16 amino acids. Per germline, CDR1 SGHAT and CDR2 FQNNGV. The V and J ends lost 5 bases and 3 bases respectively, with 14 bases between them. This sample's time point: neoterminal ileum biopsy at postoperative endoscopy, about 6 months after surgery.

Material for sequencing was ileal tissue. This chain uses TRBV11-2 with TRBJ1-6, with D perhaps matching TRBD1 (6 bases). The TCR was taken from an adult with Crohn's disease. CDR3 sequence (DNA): TGTGCCAGCAGCCTAACAGGGCGAAGCTATAATTCACCCCTCCACTTT. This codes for CASSLTGRSYNSPLHF.